Here is one T cell receptor beta chain with its context. This sample stems from a study of blood T cell repertoires in COVID-19. Germline V gene data show CDR1 as SEHNR and CDR2 as FQNEAQ (reference sequence). CDR3 length: 18 residues. The J segment lost 3 bases and the V segment lost 5 bases, leaving 13 bases of the junction unmatched. Using immunoSEQ multiplex PCR, the repertoire was profiled, and TCRdb retains in-frame clones only, with some absent. The data show around 220,000 clones, around 86% seen once. V gene TRBV7-9 combines with J gene TRBJ2-5; 12 nucleotides line up with TRBD2. The sequence derives from a human donor in a cohort sampled during active COVID-19. Material for sequencing was peripheral blood. CDR3 nucleotides: TGTGCCAGCAGCCGAAGACTAGCGGGAGTCTTTCTTAAAGAGACCCAGTACTTC. Translating gives CASSRRLAGVFLKETQYF.